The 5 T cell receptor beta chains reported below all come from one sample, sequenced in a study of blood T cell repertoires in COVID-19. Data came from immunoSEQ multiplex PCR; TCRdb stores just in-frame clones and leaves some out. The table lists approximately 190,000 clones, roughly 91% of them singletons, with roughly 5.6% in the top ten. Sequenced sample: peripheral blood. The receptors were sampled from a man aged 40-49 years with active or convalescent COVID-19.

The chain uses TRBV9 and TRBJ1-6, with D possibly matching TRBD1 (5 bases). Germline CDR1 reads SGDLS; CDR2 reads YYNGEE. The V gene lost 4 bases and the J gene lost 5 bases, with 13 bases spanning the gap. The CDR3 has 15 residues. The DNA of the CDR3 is TGTGCCAGCAGCCCCGCGGGGGTCCATAATTCACCCCTCCACTTT. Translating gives CASSPAGVHNSPLHF.

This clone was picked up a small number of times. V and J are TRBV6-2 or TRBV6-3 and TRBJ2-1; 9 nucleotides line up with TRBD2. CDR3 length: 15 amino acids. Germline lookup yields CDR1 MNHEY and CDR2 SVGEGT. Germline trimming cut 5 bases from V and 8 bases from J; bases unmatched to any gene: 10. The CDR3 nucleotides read TGTGCCAGCAGTAGTCCTCGCGGGAGGGCGGATGAGCAGTTCTTC. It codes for CASSSPRGRADEQFF.

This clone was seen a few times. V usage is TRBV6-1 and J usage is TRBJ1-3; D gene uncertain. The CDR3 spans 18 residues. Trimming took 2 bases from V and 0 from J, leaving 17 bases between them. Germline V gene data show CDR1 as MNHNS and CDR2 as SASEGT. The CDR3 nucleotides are TGTGCCAGCAGTGAATTGTCCCAACTACTGAGCTCTGGAAACACCATATATTTT. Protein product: CASSELSQLLSSGNTIYF.

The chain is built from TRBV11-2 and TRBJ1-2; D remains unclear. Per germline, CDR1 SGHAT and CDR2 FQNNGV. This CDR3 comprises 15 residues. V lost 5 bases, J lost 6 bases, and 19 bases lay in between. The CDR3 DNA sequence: TGTGCCAGCAGCATAGCCCCACAGATGGGAGATGGCTACACCTTC. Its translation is CASSIAPQMGDGYTF.

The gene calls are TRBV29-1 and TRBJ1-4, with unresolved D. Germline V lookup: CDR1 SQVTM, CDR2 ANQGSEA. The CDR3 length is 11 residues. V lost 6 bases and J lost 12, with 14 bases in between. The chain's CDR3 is CSVGHVSQLFF. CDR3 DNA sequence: TGCAGCGTGGGCCACGTTAGTCAACTGTTTTTT.